This T cell receptor (beta chain) originates from a study of beta chain features in type 1 diabetes. Study background: Examined across all samples were approximately 99 million sorted cells. General study results and limits: Compared to healthy donors, patients appeared to have naive, central memory and Treg TCRB repertoires that were more alike.

Donors underwent one heparinised blood draw, around 120 mL on average. Purity above 98% was achieved in all sorted populations. Turning to this clone: Its cognate antigen is unknown.

The isolated RNA, all of it, was reverse transcribed, so expressed TCRB transcripts were what got sequenced. The table came from immunoSEQ multiplex PCR; TCRdb's copy has only in-frame clones and leaves some out. The repertoire holds 130,000 to 150,000 clones, with roughly a tenth as singletons. The sequencing input was naive CD4+ T cells from blood. This receptor was taken from a man aged 18 to 29 in good health.

CDR3 protein: CASSARTGNYGYTF. The CDR3 DNA reads TGTGCCAGCAGCGCCAGGACGGGGAACTATGGCTACACCTTC. The V gene is TRBV6-5, the J gene TRBJ1-2; D is unclear. Trimming took off 6 bases at V and 2 bases at J, with 13 bases between the two ends. The CDR3 consists of 14 residues. The germline V gene encodes CDR1 MNHEY and CDR2 SVGAGI.